This TCR beta chain was identified in a study of cytomegalovirus exposure and HLA in healthy donors (dated by TCRdb to about 2017). Background for the entire study: According to an earlier analysis of 550 to 750 of the donors, 150 million to 200 million T cells yielded 95 million to 140 million unique TCR beta sequences and about 280 Gb of sequence data. An early release covering roughly 640 HLA-typed donors comprised approximately 300 gigabases of sequencing data and around 85 million unique TCR sequences. Among the roughly 430 genotyped donors, around 81% belonged to the genetic ancestry cluster associated with self-reported Caucasian donors. The study aimed to test whether cataloging public T cell receptors could reveal signatures of past pathogen exposure. The study profiled the T cell repertoires of around 700 subjects by immunosequencing and related them to cytomegalovirus serostatus. Besides the first cohort of some 670 subjects, a separate validation cohort made up of about 120 different subjects was used. The study combined high-throughput TCR immunosequencing, statistical association of individual TCRs with disease status, and machine learning to predict cytomegalovirus infection status. A later analysis re-analyzed previously published TCR beta repertoires from roughly 600 donors and added high-resolution HLA genotyping to study TCR occurrence patterns. The later analysis used no new phenotypic data to find candidate immune exposures, relying instead on TCR beta sequences and their occurrence across donors. An earlier analysis of roughly 580 of the donors used high-throughput TCR beta sequencing to judge whether each TCR beta V gene segment behaved as functional or pseudogenic. Donor age, sex, ethnicity and CMV serostatus were compiled together with the repertoire data. A later genetic analysis took genome-wide SNP genotypes for about three fifths of the 666 donors and used that subset as a discovery cohort. Every repertoire in the discovery cohort had been generated on one and the same sequencing platform. HLA typing covered class I and class II loci at four-digit resolution. The number of donors typed differed by locus, with roughly 629-640 for A, B, C, DRB1 and DQB1, 522 for DQA1, some 570 for DPA1, and around 460 for DPB1. Several DR-DQ haplotypes were handled as single units for association and clustering because linkage in the cohort was strong. On average, roughly 200,000 unique TCR beta nucleotide sequences were sequenced per donor among a few hundred genotyped donors of the cohort, with 15% to 20% of those sequences being non-productive.

In total, approximately 610 healthy bone marrow donors made up the cohort. At the time of sampling, all cohort members were nominally healthy, though unrecorded immune exposures were likely present. The donor tested CMV seropositive, placing the donor among the 250 to 350 seropositive members of the cohort. A peripheral blood sample was provided by each donor, and peripheral blood mononuclear cells were used for TCR beta sequencing. The Qiagen DNeasy Blood Extraction Kit was used to extract genomic DNA from the blood cell samples. The library relied on the immunoSEQ multiplex PCR assay. For the multiplex PCR, a mixture combining 60 forward primers for TCR Vbeta segments and 13 reverse primers for TCR Jbeta segments was used. A multiplex PCR assay on genomic DNA amplified the CDR3 region of rearranged TCR beta genes. The Illumina HiSeq System was used to sequence the amplified TCR beta libraries as 87-base-pair reads. The paper's data handling went like this. In a later analysis, some 80 million unique TCR beta chains were counted across the approximately 640 repertoires, and roughly 10 million of these chains were shared by at least two donors. A nearest-neighbor algorithm error-corrected the raw reads and collapsed the reads into unique sequences, merging closely related sequences to remove PCR and sequencing errors. Alignment of CDR3 sequences to IMGT reference sequences was used to assign V, D and J gene segments. Each retained sequence needed at least a six-nucleotide match to both a V gene segment and a J gene segment. A rearrangement counted as productive if the CDR3 had no stop codons and remained in frame with V and J, and every other rearrangement counted as non-productive. Following IMGT convention, CDR3 was defined as the stretch from the second conserved V-encoded cysteine to the conserved J-encoded phenylalanine. In an earlier analysis of 550 to 650 of the donors, sequences lacking an unambiguous match to a single V gene segment were excluded. In an earlier analysis of about 590 of the donors, a V segment was called functional when productive rearrangements were above 56.7%, and segregating when the standard deviation between donors exceeded 5%. A statistical classification framework was developed to diagnose cytomegalovirus status using the catalog of TCR beta chain sequences. A later analysis assigned V and J genes by comparing TCR nucleotide sequences with IMGT/GENE-DB human TR gene sequences. The TCRdist pipeline was used in a later analysis to assign CDR3 sequences and most-parsimonious VDJ recombination scenarios. In a later analysis, each TCR beta chain was defined by its CDR3 amino acid sequence together with its V-gene family, and reads lacking a unique V-gene family were excluded. In a later analysis, 450 to 600 highly shared, low-generation-probability nucleotide sequences were removed to address suspected cross-contamination and a sequencing artifact. A later analysis calculated a clonal expansion index for each public chain from normalized within-repertoire ranks of inferred template counts. In a later analysis, generation probabilities were computed using a VDJ recombination model fitted to out-of-frame rearrangements, and the results were checked against IGoR. In a later analysis, hypergeometric tests were used to score TCR-TCR, TCR-HLA and TCR-CMV co-occurrence, with a repertoire-size bias correction applied to TCR pairs. False discovery rates were estimated in a later analysis by permuting HLA or CMV assignments 20 times. In a later analysis, co-occurring TCRs were grouped with DBSCAN, and TCRdist sequence similarity was added when clustering was performed within HLA-allele-positive subsets. Co-occurrence clustering excluded repertoires with fewer than 30,000 or more than 120,000 public chains, plus five with anomalous nucleotide sharing. The table was pulled from immuneACCESS by TCRdb, which kept in-frame rearrangements only. Such tables lose some clones; where checked, under half of the loss comes from unresolved V genes, and the rest has no known cause. V, J and clone size derive from that table, while D and trimming were established from the DNA sequence. This sample's records show approximately 70,000 clones. Together, the top ten hold approximately 3.6% of the sample.

V is cut back by 0 bases and J by 7 bases, with 16 bases in the junction unmatched. Sequences MGHRA (CDR1) and YSYEKL (CDR2) are obtained from the germline V gene. The CDR3 measures 19 amino acids from cysteine to phenylalanine. The DNA shown is the 57-base CDR3, in frame from base 1. The investigation overall reported the following: Broadly in line with IMGT annotations, most TCR beta V segments showed up in productive rearrangements about 87% or about 30% of the time in an earlier analysis of several hundred of the donors. In a later analysis, the rate of TCR association differed among HLA loci, with DRB1 alleles having the most associated TCRs and HLA-C alleles having the fewest. Because HLA typing was unavailable for some donors at each locus, only the typed subset was used in association tests. Assigning TCR associations to individual alleles was difficult when HLA alleles, especially DR and DQ, strongly co-occurred. In a later analysis, HLA-associated TCR beta chains were found to be more clonally expanded and to have lower generation probabilities than equally common non-associated chains. In vitro tests confirmed that three of the cytomegalovirus-associated TCR beta chains recognize cytomegalovirus antigens. Cytomegalovirus status was reported to be diagnosed by the classifier with high specificity and sensitivity in both the original and validation cohorts. Linkage disequilibrium might explain the correlated functional status among segregating V segments, but an unknown experimental factor could not be excluded. Most TCR sequences were observed very rarely across donors, whereas some public TCRs were present in many individuals. An association between a missense DCLRE1C variant and V-gene and J-gene trimming of TCR beta chains was found in a later genetic analysis and replicated in an independent cohort. A later analysis associated around 16,000 TCR beta sequences with specific HLA alleles at a false discovery rate of 0.05. The cohort was sequenced for TCR beta chains only, and without alpha or paired-chain data the features that could be detected were limited. A later analysis found that most CMV-associated TCR beta chains appeared HLA-restricted, with HLA associations seemingly driven largely by CMV exposure. The authors suggested that the approach could potentially be extended to other disease states and immunological phenotypes. Compared with the roughly 710-donor mean, donors in an Asian-associated ancestry cluster had fewer N-insertions in productive TCRs, according to a later genetic analysis. The earlier analysis of approximately 560 of the donors excluded some 15 rarely observed V segments, including chromosome 9 orphons, because counts were too low. The only immune exposure information available for the cohort was CMV serostatus. In a later analysis, several top co-occurrence clusters were reported to appear linked to parvovirus B19, influenza, CMV and Epstein-Barr virus. The study listed 150 to 200 TCR beta chains as associated with cytomegalovirus. Some IMGT-functional V segments, including TRBV6-2 and TRBV6-3, could not be told apart with the 87-base-pair reads, so those segments were excluded. The presence/absence analyses assumed that sequencing depth was roughly uniform across donors, and that assumption may not be true. A further reported finding was that TCR beta sequences accurately predicted the HLA-A and HLA-B alleles for most subjects in the first cohort. A cluster of highly shared sequence variants was judged likely to be a technical artifact of the sequencing pipeline.

A note on this clone: The target of this receptor is not known.

Recombination joined TRBV4-1 with TRBJ2-1; 9 nucleotides in the junction match TRBD1. The sequenced sample consisted of PBMCs. This TCR came from a female donor in good health and CMV-seropositive. The CDR3 reads CASSQDQYIARDRVNEQFF. The DNA is as follows: TGCGCCAGCAGCCAAGATCAGTATATAGCAAGGGACAGGGTTAATGAGCAGTTCTTC.